A single sample gave rise to the 30 T cell receptor beta chains below, sequenced in a study of shared clonotypes between healthy human individuals. Generated by immunoSEQ multiplex PCR, the TCRdb table keeps only in-frame clones and is missing some. Among about 1.4 million clones, around 95% were seen once, and the ten largest hold approximately 1.2%. Material for sequencing was naive CD4+ T cells sorted from blood. Sample subset: CD45RA+ positively selected. All receptors derive from a man aged 25-40 years in good health.

The gene calls are TRBV5-4 and TRBJ2-4, with 14 bases matching TRBD2. In germline, CDR1 is SGHNT, CDR2 YYREEE (reference sequence). The CDR3 has 19 residues. Trimming took 3 bases from V and 0 from J; bases not matched to a gene: 8. CDR3 sequence (DNA): TGTGCCAGCAGCTGGGGACTAGCGGGAGTAGACTTAGCCAAAAACATTCAGTACTTC. This encodes CASSWGLAGVDLAKNIQYF.

The chain uses TRBV7-8 and TRBJ2-7, with D perhaps matching TRBD1 or TRBD2 (5 bases each). The CDR3 consists of 16 residues. Per germline, CDR1 SGHVS and CDR2 FQNEAQ. Trimming removed 5 bases from V and 0 bases from J, with 17 bases in between. The CDR3 DNA is TGTGCCAGCAGCGGCCGGGACCCACCCCCCTCCTACGAGCAGTACTTC. It yields the protein CASSGRDPPPSYEQYF.

The gene calls are TRBV28 and TRBJ2-5; possibly TRBD2 for D (7 bases). The CDR3 sequence is 15 residues long. Trimming took off 5 bases at V and 4 bases at J, with 17 bases between the two ends. Germline V gene data show CDR1 as MDHEN and CDR2 as SYDVKM. DNA for the CDR3: TGTGCCAGCAGTCTAGGCGGGGGCGGTGGAGAGACCCAGTACTTC. Protein sequence: CASSLGGGGGETQYF. Full variable domain (rest looked up from reference TRBV28 and TRBJ2-5): DVKVTQSSRYLVKRTGEKVFLECVQDMDHENMFWYRQDPGLGLRLIYFSYDVKMKEKGDIPEGYSVSREKKERFSLILESASTNQTSMYLCASSLGGGGGETQYFGPGTRLLVL.

The chain links TRBV5-1 to TRBJ2-7; tentatively, D is TRBD1 (6 bases). CDR1 SGHRS and CDR2 YFSETQ come from the germline V gene. This CDR3 spans 14 amino acids. V was clipped by 1 base and J by 3 bases, with 11 bases between them. DNA for the CDR3: TGCGCCAGCAGCTTGAGCCAACAGGGCTACGAGCAGTACTTC. This gives the protein CASSLSQQGYEQYF.

V is TRBV7-3 and J is TRBJ2-7; 7 positions match TRBD1. Per germline, CDR1 SGHTA and CDR2 FQGTGA. V was pared by 5 bases and J by 3 bases, with 19 bases of the junction left unmatched. The CDR3 has 18 amino acids. Written as DNA, the CDR3 is TGTGCCAGCAGCCCCCAACCTCCTGGGGGACAGAACCACTACGAGCAGTACTTC. Protein: CASSPQPPGGQNHYEQYF.

Notes on this clone: Different DNA sequences within this sample yield the same CDR3. The chain combines TRBV11-2 with TRBJ2-5; D ambiguous. Germline values: CDR1 SGHAT, CDR2 FQNNGV. V lost 3 bases to trimming and J lost 0 bases, with 5 bases between them. The CDR3 loop spans 13 amino acids. The CDR3 DNA reads TGTGCCAGCAGCTTGGGGAACCAAGAGACCCAGTACTTC. As protein: CASSLGNQETQYF.

J is TRBJ1-1 and V is TRBV5-1, with 7 bases fitting TRBD1. This CDR3 spans 14 amino acids. Germline-derived CDR1 and CDR2 are SGHRS and YFSETQ. Trimming removed 9 bases from V and 4 bases from J; junction bases left unmatched: 12. The CDR3 reads CATAGTAPGTEAFF. CDR3 nucleotide sequence: TGCGCCACCGCGGGGACAGCTCCGGGCACTGAAGCTTTCTTT.

The rearrangement joins TRBV4-3 to TRBJ2-7; D tentatively reads TRBD1 or TRBD2 (5 bases each). The V end was cut by 1 base, the J end by 2 bases, with 12 bases between. Germline V lookup: CDR1 LGHNA, CDR2 YSLEER. CDR3 length: 15 amino acids. The CDR3 here is CASSQGLRGPYEQYF. The CDR3 DNA follows: TGCGCCAGCAGCCAAGGCCTCCGGGGACCCTACGAGCAGTACTTC.

The gene calls are TRBV7-7 and TRBJ2-5, with 8 bases identical to TRBD2. V lost 5 bases to trimming and J lost 5 bases; unmatched junction nucleotides: 16. The germline gives CDR1 SSHAT, CDR2 FNYEAQ (reference sequence). CDR3 length equals 17 residues. The CDR3 here is CASSPAGGDAGRETQYF. CDR3 DNA: TGTGCCAGCAGCCCCGCCGGGGGGGATGCGGGGAGGGAGACCCAGTACTTC.

V and J are TRBV7-3 and TRBJ2-1; no clear D. Germline assignment: CDR1 SGHTA and CDR2 FQGTGA. Trimming removed 2 bases at V and 1 base at J, with 12 bases between. The CDR3 is 16 residues long. The CDR3 nucleotides are TGTGCCAGCAGCTTACTTGGGCCAGCTTCCTACAATGAGCAGTTCTTC. It translates to CASSLLGPASYNEQFF.

The chain couples TRBV6-5 to TRBJ2-7; perhaps TRBD1 as D (6 bases). This CDR3 has 14 residues. Deletions cut 8 bases from V and 2 bases from J, with 16 bases between. Germline V gene data show CDR1 as MNHEY and CDR2 as SVGAGI. This CDR3 is CASPKGDTPYEQYF. In DNA, the CDR3 is TGTGCCAGCCCCAAGGGGGACACCCCCTACGAGCAGTACTTC.

This clone was recorded only once. This chain links TRBV12-5 with TRBJ1-2; maybe TRBD1 (5 bases). This CDR3 has 11 residues. Germline CDR1 and CDR2: LGHNT and FRNRAP. The V end lost 11 bases, the J end lost 3 bases, and 10 bases lay between the germline ends. CDR3 region: CAHRFHYGYTF. The CDR3 DNA follows: TGTGCTCACAGGTTCCACTATGGCTACACCTTC.

As for this clone: The same CDR3 can be traced to other DNA sequences in this sample. The chain has TRBV5-4 and TRBJ2-2; 8 bases align to TRBD1. Trimming cost V 3 bases and J 2 bases; bases outside gene matches: 3. Germline V lookup: CDR1 SGHNT, CDR2 YYREEE (reference sequence). CDR3 length equals 15 residues. The DNA of the CDR3 is TGTGCCAGCAGCTCTGGACAGGGAAACACCGGGGAGCTGTTTTTT. It codes for CASSSGQGNTGELFF.

The chain carries TRBV18 and TRBJ2-6; perhaps TRBD2 as D (6 bases). Germline values: CDR1 KGHSH, CDR2 LQKENI. The length of the CDR3 is 15 residues. The V gene lost 5 bases and the J gene lost 4 bases, with 12 bases spanning the gap. The CDR3 coding sequence is TGTGCCAGCTCATCCCTTGCGGGAGGGGCCAACGTCCTGACTTTC. Its translation is CASSSLAGGANVLTF.

J is TRBJ2-1 and V is TRBV18, with 11 bases that match TRBD2. Germline V gene lookup returns CDR1 KGHSH and CDR2 LQKENI. The CDR3 is made up of 21 amino acids. Losses at the gene ends were 0 bases for V and 0 bases for J; bases not matched to a gene: 13. CDR3 DNA: TGTGCCAGCTCACCACCCATAGTCACTAGCGGGAGAAGGCCCTCCTACAATGAGCAGTTCTTC. Translating gives CASSPPIVTSGRRPSYNEQFF. Based on the CDR3 plus reference TRBV18 and TRBJ2-1, the full variable domain is NAGVMQNPRHLVRRRGQEARLRCSPMKGHSHVYWYRQLPEEGLKFMVYLQKENIIDESGMPKERFSAEFPKEGPSILRIQQVVRGDSAAYFCASSPPIVTSGRRPSYNEQFFGPGTRLTVL.

The J gene is TRBJ1-1, the V gene TRBV19; no clear D gene. The V gene's germline CDR1 is LNHDA and CDR2 SQIVND (reference sequence). The CDR3 extends over 14 amino acids. The V end lost 0 bases, the J end lost 0 bases, and 5 bases lay between the germline ends. In DNA, the CDR3 is TGTGCCAGTAGTATAGAAAAACTGAACACTGAAGCTTTCTTT. As protein: CASSIEKLNTEAFF.

The chain links TRBV6-6 to TRBJ2-7; perhaps TRBD2 as D (5 bases). This CDR3 contains 16 residues. V was shortened by 4 bases and J by 2 bases, with 18 bases between the two germline ends. Germline V gives CDR1 MNHNY, CDR2 SVGAGI (reference sequence). The CDR3 DNA follows: TGTGCCAGCAGTTTCCCGATGGACGGAGGACCCTACGAGCAGTACTTC. It yields the protein CASSFPMDGGPYEQYF.

J is TRBJ2-2 and V is TRBV7-2, with 9 bases that match TRBD1. Trimming took 6 bases from V and 7 from J; bases not matched to a gene: 9. The CDR3 spans 15 residues. Germline V CDR1 and CDR2: SGHTA, FQGNSA. The CDR3 reads CASRRDRERVGELFF. Here the CDR3 DNA reads TGTGCCAGCAGAAGGGACAGGGAGCGGGTCGGGGAGCTGTTTTTT.

The chain recombines TRBV5-1 with TRBJ2-6; D might be TRBD2 (5 bases). With 2 bases removed from V and 1 base from J, the gap between germline ends came to 13 bases. Per germline, CDR1 SGHRS and CDR2 YFSETQ. This CDR3 has 17 amino acids. The CDR3 here is CASSFRAVSSGANVLTF. The CDR3 DNA reads TGCGCCAGCAGCTTTCGAGCGGTTTCATCTGGGGCCAACGTCCTGACTTTC.

V and J are TRBV11-2 and TRBJ2-5; D uncertain. Germline lookup yields CDR1 SGHAT and CDR2 FQNNGV. The CDR3 length is 14 residues. Trimming took 1 base from V and 4 from J, leaving 10 bases between them. The CDR3 coding sequence is TGTGCCAGCAGCTTAGGTAGGGCAGGAGAGACCCAGTACTTC. Translation gives CASSLGRAGETQYF.

The chain employs TRBV5-4 and TRBJ2-7; TRBD1 matches 8 bases. Looked up from germline, CDR1 is SGHNT and CDR2 is YYREEE (reference sequence). The CDR3 runs 16 residues. V lost 4 bases to trimming and J lost 5 bases; unmatched junction nucleotides: 14. The chain's CDR3 is CASSPKPGQGSDEQYF. The CDR3, as DNA: TGTGCCAGCAGCCCAAAGCCCGGACAGGGATCCGACGAGCAGTACTTC.

This rearrangement joins TRBV7-6 to TRBJ2-5; D is uncertain. CDR3 length equals 16 residues. Looked up from germline, CDR1 is SGHVS and CDR2 is FNYEAQ. V was clipped by 2 bases and J by 1 base, with 14 bases between them. The CDR3 here is CASSLKRPPVQETQYF. CDR3 bases: TGTGCCAGCAGCTTAAAGAGACCCCCGGTCCAAGAGACCCAGTACTTC.

Comments on this clone: Other DNA sequences in the same sample also yield this CDR3. The rearrangement joins TRBV5-4 to TRBJ2-1; TRBD2 aligns across 11 bases. Trimming took 3 bases from V and 6 from J; bases not matched to a gene: 5. The CDR3 contains 15 residues. Germline V gives CDR1 SGHNT, CDR2 YYREEE (reference sequence). The DNA of the CDR3 is TGTGCCAGCAGCTCCGGGACTAGCGGCGGCAATGAGCAGTTCTTC. This sequence encodes CASSSGTSGGNEQFF.

The V call is TRBV5-4, the J call TRBJ1-3, with D unclear. Germline-derived CDR1 and CDR2 are SGHNT and YYREEE (reference sequence). This CDR3 is built from 13 residues. Trimming shortened V by 10 bases and J by 3 bases, and 14 bases separated the two germline ends. The CDR3 is CAGRATNGNTIYF. CDR3 bases: TGTGCCGGGAGGGCCACAAATGGAAACACCATATATTTT.

The chain joins TRBV10-2 to TRBJ2-1, with a tentative D call TRBD2 (6 bases). CDR3 size: 15 residues. In germline, CDR1 is WSHSY, CDR2 SAAADI. Trimming cost V 4 bases and J 4 bases, with 14 bases left between them. CDR3 in amino acids: CASSGLAAAYNEQFF. CDR3 DNA: TGCGCCAGCAGTGGGTTAGCGGCAGCTTACAATGAGCAGTTCTTC.

As DNA, the CDR3 is TGTGCCAGCAGGGTCGGGAGAGGGCCTGGTAGCCGCTACTACGAGCAGTACTTC. This translates into CASRVGRGPGSRYYEQYF. This chain uses TRBV13 with TRBJ2-7, with a tentative D call TRBD2 (6 bases). CDR3 length: 18 amino acids. Per germline, CDR1 PRHDT and CDR2 FYEKMQ (reference sequence). Trimming left V 6 bases short and J 3 bases short, with 27 bases between.

The chain has TRBV18 and TRBJ2-7; D not resolved. The length of the CDR3 is 12 residues. The V and J ends lost 6 bases and 2 bases respectively, with 8 bases between them. Looked up from germline, CDR1 is KGHSH and CDR2 is LQKENI. The CDR3 spells CASSPTTYEQYF. CDR3 bases: TGTGCCAGCTCCCCCACTACCTACGAGCAGTACTTC.

This clone was seen a handful of times. This chain links TRBV28 with TRBJ2-7; D not certain. There are 12 residues in the CDR3. Trimming removed 3 bases from V and 3 bases from J, with 6 bases in between. The germline gives CDR1 MDHEN, CDR2 SYDVKM. In DNA form, the CDR3 reads TGTGCCAGCAGTTTCCAGGACTACGAGCAGTACTTC. Its protein product is CASSFQDYEQYF. Full variable domain (outside the CDR3, taken from reference TRBV28 and TRBJ2-7): DVKVTQSSRYLVKRTGEKVFLECVQDMDHENMFWYRQDPGLGLRLIYFSYDVKMKEKGDIPEGYSVSREKKERFSLILESASTNQTSMYLCASSFQDYEQYFGPGTRLTVT.

The chain recombines TRBV18 with TRBJ2-3; D uncertain. Trimming left V 8 bases short and J 6 bases short, with 15 bases between. Germline lookup yields CDR1 KGHSH and CDR2 LQKENI. This CDR3 has 13 residues. This chain's CDR3 is CASTPPSVDTQYF. CDR3 nucleotides: TGTGCCAGCACCCCTCCCAGTGTTGATACGCAGTATTTT.

The V and J genes are TRBV5-1 and TRBJ2-7; 7 bases are shared with TRBD1. Germline loops: CDR1 SGHRS, CDR2 YFSETQ. V shed 1 base, J shed 4 bases, and the junction held 8 bases outside the gene matches. The CDR3 consists of 15 residues. The CDR3 DNA reads TGCGCCAGCAGCTTGAGTATGGCAGGGGGTTACGAGCAGTACTTC. Its translation is CASSLSMAGGYEQYF.